The source of this T cell receptor beta chain is a study of CD8+ T cells in alopecia areata. Study findings and constraints: Clonality was higher in lesional than normal scalp, especially in alopecia totalis/universalis.

Treatment indicated: oral pan-JAK inhibitor, 5-10 mg twice daily. Turning to this clone: As yet, its antigen is unknown.

Investigators isolated RNA and reverse transcribed it into cDNA to act as the sequencing template. The method was immunoSEQ multiplex PCR; TCRdb's version includes in-frame clones alone and lacks a portion of them. The sample lists 150,000 to 200,000 clones, about three fifths occurring once. The clonotype was recovered from a human donor with alopecia areata. Specimen: CD4+ T cells sorted from blood, collected between weeks 49 and 50, from a patient treated with tofacitinib.

Here the CDR3 reads CASSRRTPEQYF. DNA for the CDR3: TGCGCCAGCAGCCGACGGACCCCCGAGCAGTACTTC. The chain carries TRBV10-2 and TRBJ2-7; D ambiguous. The V gene lost 6 bases and the J gene lost 6 bases, with 12 bases spanning the gap. Germline CDR1 is WSHSY and CDR2 is SAAADI. This CDR3 spans 12 amino acids.